The 21 T cell receptor beta chains below all came from one sample that was sequenced in a study of identical twins. TCRdb processed the 5' RACE reads anew with MiXCR; each CDR3 protein has one entry. Found here are 500,000 to 650,000 distinct CDR3 sequences, about 7.1% of them singletons; the top ten hold approximately 1.5%. The same sample was also used in a study of yellow fever vaccine responses in identical twins.

Sequencing was done on a sample of PBMCs. Receptors were obtained from a woman between 18 and 29 years old in good health.

This clonotype has only a few counts. V is TRBV2 and J is TRBJ2-2; D may be TRBD1 (6 bases). V dropped 10 bases and J dropped 0 bases, with 27 bases sitting between them. The CDR3 length is 19 residues. CDR1 and CDR2 (germline): SNHLY, FYNNEI. The CDR3 here is CATTRFGQGEGANTGELFF. The CDR3 bases are TGTGCCACCACCCGGTTTGGTCAGGGCGAGGGGGCGAACACCGGGGAGCTGTTTTTT. Supplemented by reference TRBV2 and TRBJ2-2, the full variable domain reads EPEVTQTPSHQVTQMGQEVILRCVPISNHLYFYWYRQILGQKVEFLVSFYNNEISEKSEIFDDQFSVERPDGSNFTLKIRSTKLEDSAMYFCATTRFGQGEGANTGELFFGEGSRLTVL.

This clonotype appeared many times. V and J are TRBV24-1 and TRBJ2-2; TRBD1 is a possible D gene (6 bases). CDR3 length: 17 amino acids. Germline values: CDR1 KGHDR, CDR2 SFDVKD. Trimming cost V 3 bases and J 8 bases, with 21 bases left between them. Here the CDR3 reads CATSDPPGTKDSGELFF. The CDR3 DNA follows: TGTGCCACCAGTGATCCCCCAGGGACAAAGGACAGTGGGGAGCTGTTTTTT.

This clonotype was seen at least ten times. This chain uses TRBV20-1 with TRBJ2-3, with D hard to call. The CDR3 consists of 13 residues. Trimming removed 0 bases from V and 7 bases from J, with 11 bases in between. Germline lookup yields CDR1 DFQATT and CDR2 SNEGSKA (reference sequence). The CDR3 bases are TGCAGTGCTAGAGATCAGGCGCACTATACGCAGTATTTT. Translation: CSARDQAHYTQYF.

V gene TRBV6-1 combines with J gene TRBJ2-5; D uncertain. CDR3 length: 14 residues. Trimming took off 7 bases at V and 2 bases at J, with 14 bases between the two ends. Germline CDR1 MNHNS, CDR2 SASEGT. This chain's CDR3 is CASTPSSDQETQYF. CDR3 DNA: TGTGCCAGCACCCCATCGAGCGATCAAGAGACCCAGTACTTC.

The chain links TRBV6-4 to TRBJ2-5; 12 nucleotides line up with TRBD2. The CDR3 spans 13 residues. The V gene end was trimmed by 5 bases and the J gene end by 13 bases; junction bases not matched to a gene: 8. The germline CDR1 and CDR2 sequences are MRHNA and SNTAGT. The CDR3 protein is CASSPETSGRLYF. The CDR3 DNA sequence: TGTGCCAGCAGTCCCGAGACTAGCGGGAGACTGTACTTC.

This clonotype was seen many times. The chain uses TRBV28 and TRBJ2-1; a weak D match, TRBD2 (5 bases). The CDR3 loop spans 15 amino acids. Trimming shortened V by 2 bases and J by 8 bases, and 16 bases separated the two germline ends. Germline V gives CDR1 MDHEN, CDR2 SYDVKM. The CDR3 DNA is TGTGCCAGCAGTTTAGACGGCTTGAAAGCGGATGAGCAGTTCTTC. Its translation: CASSLDGLKADEQFF.

This clonotype was seen at least ten times. The J gene is TRBJ1-4, the V gene TRBV7-8; D possibly corresponds to TRBD1 (5 bases). Germline assignment: CDR1 SGHVS and CDR2 FQNEAQ. The CDR3 is 15 residues long. The V end lost 1 base, the J end lost 7 bases, and 13 bases lay between the germline ends. CDR3 residues: CASSLGAGTPEKLFF. In nucleotides, the CDR3 is TGTGCCAGCAGCTTAGGGGCTGGGACCCCTGAAAAACTGTTTTTT.

This clonotype was recorded at least ten times. V is TRBV12-3 or TRBV12-4 and J is TRBJ2-7, with D perhaps TRBD1 or TRBD2 (7 bases each). This CDR3 is built from 14 residues. The V end was cut by 8 bases, the J end by 5 bases, with 19 bases between. CDR3 protein: CASGRGLIKNEQYF. CDR3 sequence (DNA): TGTGCCAGCGGGAGGGGGCTAATCAAGAACGAGCAGTACTTC.

This clonotype was counted between two and nine times. The chain combines TRBV29-1 with TRBJ1-4; 7 bases map to TRBD1. Germline CDR1 and CDR2: SQVTM and ANQGSEA. The CDR3 spans 14 residues. V trimming: 1 base; J trimming: 3 bases; junction bases outside the gene matches: 2. The CDR3 protein is CSVEGGGPNEKLFF. The CDR3 DNA sequence: TGCAGCGTTGAAGGAGGGGGCCCTAATGAAAAACTGTTTTTT.

This clonotype was seen repeatedly, ten times or more. The chain recombines TRBV4-2 with TRBJ2-7, with a tentative D call TRBD1 (6 bases). Germline CDR1 is LGHNA and CDR2 is YNFKEQ. The CDR3 spans 15 residues. V was cut by 0 bases and J by 2 bases, with 11 bases left in between. The CDR3 spells CASSQEGQPTYEQYF. Written as DNA, the CDR3 is TGTGCCAGCAGCCAAGAAGGACAGCCAACCTACGAGCAGTACTTC.

This clonotype was seen more than once but under ten times. The genes are TRBV5-1 and TRBJ2-3; 8 bases agree with TRBD2. Germline trimming cut 2 bases from V and 6 bases from J; bases unmatched to any gene: 5. The CDR3 is 14 amino acids. The V gene's germline CDR1 is SGHRS and CDR2 YFSETQ. This CDR3 reads CASSFGLAGDTQYF. CDR3 in DNA: TGCGCCAGCAGCTTCGGACTAGCAGGGGATACGCAGTATTTT.

There are many counts of this clonotype. The gene calls are TRBV20-1 and TRBJ2-7; D possibly uses TRBD1 or TRBD2 (6 bases each). The CDR3 is 12 amino acids. Per the germline V gene, CDR1 is DFQATT and CDR2 is SNEGSKA (reference sequence). The CDR3 sequence: CSLRRGYDEQYV. The CDR3 nucleotides are TGCAGCCTGCGGAGGGGGTACGACGAGCAGTACGTC.

There are a few counts of this clonotype. DNA of the CDR3: TGTGCCAGCAGAGAATCCGGGACAGGGGTATATGGCTACACCTTC. It is translated as CASRESGTGVYGYTF. The chain joins TRBV3-1 to TRBJ1-2; TRBD1 aligns across 10 bases. The CDR3 covers 15 residues. Looked up from germline, CDR1 is LGHDT and CDR2 is YNNKEL (reference sequence). V dropped 6 bases and J dropped 5; count of bases not matched to a gene: 9.

In nucleotides, the CDR3 is TGTGCCAGCAGTTATGAATCCAGCGGGAAGGTCGAGCAGTACTTC. Its translation: CASSYESSGKVEQYF. The J gene is TRBJ2-7, the V gene TRBV6-5, with 7 positions matching TRBD2. The germline V gene has CDR1 MNHEY and CDR2 SVGAGI. CDR3 length: 15 residues. V dropped 3 bases and J dropped 6; count of bases not matched to a gene: 11.

This clonotype was counted between two and nine times. V usage is TRBV27 and J usage is TRBJ2-3; D possibly matches TRBD1 or TRBD2 (5 bases each). The CDR3 covers 14 residues. The germline CDR1 and CDR2 sequences are MNHEY and SMNVEV (reference sequence). V lost 8 bases, J lost 0 bases, and 12 bases lay in between. The DNA for the CDR3 is TGTGCCAGCGGGACGGAAATAAGCACAGATACGCAGTATTTT. This codes for CASGTEISTDTQYF.

The chain is built from TRBV15 and TRBJ2-1; weak D call: TRBD2 (6 bases). V lost 4 bases and J 3 bases, leaving 7 bases between the germline ends. The CDR3 is 13 residues long. Germline CDR1 and CDR2: LNHNV and YYDKDF (reference sequence). The CDR3 DNA reads as TGTGCCACCAGCATTAGCGGCTACAATGAGCAGTTCTTC. Translated: CATSISGYNEQFF. The whole variable domain, filled in from reference TRBV15 and TRBJ2-1, reads DAMVIQNPRYQVTQFGKPVTLSCSQTLNHNVMYWYQQKSSQAPKLLFHYYDKDFNNEADTPDNFQSRRPNTSFCFLDIRSPGLGDTAMYLCATSISGYNEQFFGPGTRLTVL.

This clonotype was picked up many times. The chain is built from TRBV7-8 and TRBJ1-5; D unclear. The CDR3 is 15 residues long. V lost 4 bases to trimming and J lost 2 bases, with 12 bases between them. Germline values: CDR1 SGHVS, CDR2 FQNEAQ. This CDR3 is CASSSLEGGNQPQHF. The CDR3 coding sequence is TGTGCCAGCAGCTCCCTAGAGGGTGGCAATCAGCCCCAGCATTTT. Looking up the rest from reference TRBV7-8 and TRBJ1-5 gives the full variable domain: GAGVSQSPRYKVAKRGQDVALRCDPISGHVSLFWYQQALGQGPEFLTYFQNEAQLDKSGLPSDRFFAERPEGSVSTLKIQRTQQEDSAVYLCASSSLEGGNQPQHFGDGTRLSIL.

This clonotype was seen at least ten times. The chain joins TRBV29-1 to TRBJ2-1; 7 nucleotides agree with TRBD2. V lost 5 bases to trimming and J lost 2 bases; unmatched junction nucleotides: 3. CDR1 is SQVTM, CDR2 ANQGSEA, per germline. The CDR3 spans 13 residues. Here the CDR3 reads CSVRLAPYNEQFF. CDR3 DNA: TGCAGCGTTCGACTAGCCCCCTACAATGAGCAGTTCTTC.

The rearrangement uses TRBV5-5 and TRBJ2-7; perhaps TRBD2 as D (5 bases). The CDR3 covers 14 residues. The germline V and J ends were trimmed by 0 bases and 4 bases, with 11 bases remaining between them. Germline CDR1 SGHKS, CDR2 YYEKEE (reference sequence). DNA of the CDR3: TGTGCCAGCAGCTTGGGGAGGAGTATGTACGAGCAGTACTTC. Encoded protein: CASSLGRSMYEQYF. Combining the CDR3 with reference TRBV5-5 and TRBJ2-7 gives the whole variable domain DAGVTQSPTHLIKTRGQQVTLRCSPISGHKSVSWYQQVLGQGPQFIFQYYEKEERGRGNFPDRFSARQFPNYSSELNVNALLLGDSALYLCASSLGRSMYEQYFGPGTRLTVT.

The chain couples TRBV6-1 to TRBJ2-1; 9 bases line up with TRBD2. This CDR3 region has 15 residues. V lost 4 bases and J lost 5; bases outside the gene matches: 6. Germline V gives CDR1 MNHNS, CDR2 SASEGT. The CDR3 is CASSATSGRNNEQFF. CDR3 sequence (DNA): TGTGCCAGCAGTGCTACTAGCGGGCGGAACAATGAGCAGTTCTTC.

On this clonotype: Since a much larger clone is just one base distant, this may be a read error. The J gene is TRBJ2-5, the V gene TRBV5-1; D is unclear. The V gene lost 6 bases and the J gene lost 4 bases, with 7 bases spanning the gap. CDR1 and CDR2 from the germline V gene are SGHRS and YFSETQ. CDR3 length: 11 residues. CDR3 sequence reads: CASTDRETQYF. The CDR3, as DNA: TGCGCCAGCACCGATAGAGAGACCCAGTACTTC.